This is a list of T cell receptor beta chains from one sample in a study of blood T cell repertoires in COVID-19. The assay was immunoSEQ multiplex PCR, and TCRdb's table has in-frame clones only and misses some. The sample lists 150,000 to 200,000 clones; 70% to 90% were seen once. Material for sequencing was peripheral blood. These receptors came from a man aged 35-49 years with active or convalescent COVID-19. The CDR3 runs from the conserved cysteine through the conserved F or W.

J: TRBJ1-5; V: TRBV20-1; CDR3: CSASSGSNQPQHF
J: TRBJ1-2; V: TRBV7-9; CDR3: CASSIDRAGGYTF
J: TRBJ2-2; V: TRBV9; CDR3: CASSVGQGGYTGELFF
J: TRBJ1-2; V: TRBV2; CDR3: CASSEKGFYDGYTF
J: TRBJ1-3; V: TRBV29-1; CDR3: CSVETGGQGDSGNTIYF
J: TRBJ2-7; V: TRBV28; CDR3: CASSLAGSYEQYF
J: TRBJ2-6; V: TRBV6-2/TRBV6-3; CDR3: CASSREGDGANVLTF
J: TRBJ2-7; V: TRBV24-1; CDR3: CATSETDTYEQYF
J: TRBJ1-4; V: TRBV6-5; CDR3: CASSTRGGSNEKLFF
J: TRBJ1-2; V: TRBV6-6; CDR3: CATTLQGANGYTF
J: TRBJ2-7; V: TRBV18; CDR3: CVSSPTAGLSYEQYF
J: TRBJ2-1; V: TRBV6-2/TRBV6-3; CDR3: CASSPSGTGTPEQFF
J: TRBJ2-1; V: TRBV24-1; CDR3: CATHGGGGGNNEQFF
J: TRBJ1-2; V: TRBV29-1; CDR3: CSVGGQLYGYTF
J: TRBJ1-3; V: TRBV5-6; CDR3: CASSPNRGTRGNTIYF
J: TRBJ1-1; V: TRBV18; CDR3: CASSRQGEAFF
J: TRBJ1-1; V: TRBV28; CDR3: CASSPIAGTEAFF
J: TRBJ2-7; V: TRBV7-9; CDR3: CASSPPVLAGGLFSYEQYF
J: TRBJ2-1; V: TRBV11-2; CDR3: CASSLAGGNYNEQFF
J: TRBJ2-3; V: TRBV19; CDR3: CASSTGGTDTQYF
J: TRBJ1-2; V: TRBV27; CDR3: CASTRWGTGGYGYTF
J: TRBJ1-3; V: TRBV9; CDR3: CASSEQISGNTIYF
J: TRBJ1-1; V: TRBV4-3; CDR3: CASSQDKGTEAFF
J: TRBJ2-7; V: TRBV9; CDR3: CASSETGTFYEQYF
J: TRBJ2-7; V: TRBV4-3; CDR3: CASSQGLAGNYEQYF
J: TRBJ1-2; V: TRBV27; CDR3: CASSTTGHYGYTF
J: TRBJ1-3; V: TRBV15; CDR3: CATSRDPGSSGNTIYF
J: TRBJ2-2; V: TRBV6-2/TRBV6-3; CDR3: CASSYSGGGYANTGELFF
J: TRBJ1-3; V: TRBV24-1; CDR3: CATSESETGIISGNTIYF
J: TRBJ2-1; V: TRBV5-1; CDR3: CASKGDRHYNEQFF
J: TRBJ1-2; V: TRBV4-1; CDR3: CASSQTTTGLDGYTF
J: TRBJ1-2; V: TRBV28; CDR3: CASSYPSGGHDGYTF
J: TRBJ2-5; V: TRBV5-1; CDR3: CASSLGGTSRETQYF
J: TRBJ2-6; V: TRBV7-9; CDR3: CASSLQQPGANVLTF
J: TRBJ2-3; V: TRBV15; CDR3: CATSRELAGADTQYF
J: TRBJ2-1; V: TRBV7-3; CDR3: CASSLDGGGTYNEQFF
J: TRBJ1-1; V: TRBV5-1; CDR3: CASSLSRDSLEAFF
J: TRBJ1-4; V: TRBV11-3; CDR3: CASSPDRGSEKLFF
J: TRBJ2-2; V: TRBV30; CDR3: CAWSGQGAGELFF
J: TRBJ2-7; V: TRBV5-6; CDR3: CASSPAGGSGEPVGQYF